The T cell receptor beta chain described here comes from a study of blood T cell repertoires in COVID-19. Study summary: Some COVID-19 samples were acute and others convalescent; all came from the United States, Italy and Spain. The cDNA or gDNA used as material had been derived from T cells, B-cell-depleted T cells, or PBMCs.

Per the study methods: Amplification with reference gene primers provided the estimates of nucleated cell counts. Repertoires were generated with immunoSEQ multiplex PCR, while TCRdb's copy carries only in-frame clones and drops some. V, J and clone size reflect that table, while D and trimming were determined from the DNA. Of over 45,000 clones detected, around 70% appear once; the ten largest clones hold 18%. The germline V and J ends were trimmed by 4 bases and 2 bases, with 19 bases remaining between them. The CDR3 sequence is 16 residues long. Germline loops: CDR1 SGHRS, CDR2 YFSETQ. The sequenced sample was peripheral blood. The source of this sequence is a woman aged 45-65 years with active or convalescent COVID-19. V and J are TRBV5-1 and TRBJ2-7; D is perhaps TRBD2 (5 bases). CDR3 sequence (DNA): TGCGCCAGCAGCGCCCGAGGGTCTCGGGTTACCTACGAGCAGTACTTC. Protein: CASSARGSRVTYEQYF.